This TCR beta chain was sequenced during a study of cytomegalovirus exposure and HLA in healthy donors. Generated by immunoSEQ multiplex PCR, the TCRdb table keeps only in-frame clones and is missing some. This table holds roughly 280,000 clones, approximately 86% found once. Germline V gives CDR1 MNHNS, CDR2 SASEGT. This CDR3 has 14 amino acids. V gave up 4 bases and J gave up 7 bases, with 15 bases separating them. The chain links TRBV6-1 to TRBJ2-3; weak D call: TRBD1 (5 bases). The clonotype originates from a woman younger than 35 in good health and CMV-seronegative. Material: PBMCs. The CDR3 reads CASSAKGEVNTQYF. CDR3 sequence (DNA): TGTGCCAGCAGTGCTAAAGGGGAAGTAAATACGCAGTATTTT.